This is a list of T cell receptor beta chains from one sample in a study of cytomegalovirus exposure and HLA in healthy donors. Only in-frame clones appear in the TCRdb table, and some are missing; sequencing was by immunoSEQ multiplex PCR. The table includes hundreds of thousands of clones, roughly 81% detected once. The specimen was PBMCs. The receptors here all came from a girl aged 2 to 9 in good health and CMV-seronegative. The CDR3 runs from the conserved cysteine through the conserved F or W. A D gene is named only where the DNA matches it firmly. Rows may omit the clone size; those that give it use once, few, many or a size class.

d_gene,v_gene,j_gene,abundance,CDR3aa,CDR3nt
TRBD1,TRBV23-1,TRBJ2-7,-,CASSQFLVTGTASYEQYF,TGCGCCAGCAGTCAATTCTTAGTGACCGGGACAGCCTCCTACGAGCAGTACTTC
TRBD2,TRBV4-1,TRBJ2-1,-,CASSSRLAGVINEQFF,TGCGCCAGCAGCTCCCGCCTAGCGGGAGTCATCAATGAGCAGTTCTTC
-,TRBV10-3,TRBJ1-3,-,CAISQAGDSGNTIYF,TGTGCCATCAGTCAGGCGGGGGACTCTGGAAACACCATATATTTT
-,TRBV27,TRBJ1-6,-,CASSLRIRDSPLHF,TGTGCCAGCAGTTTGAGGATCCGGGATTCACCCCTCCACTTT
TRBD1,TRBV18,TRBJ1-3,-,CASSPGQGVLGNTIYF,TGTGCCAGCTCGCCGGGACAGGGGGTTCTAGGAAACACCATATATTTT
TRBD2,TRBV29-1,TRBJ2-7,-,CSVEVLSGRWNEQYF,TGCAGCGTTGAGGTCCTTAGCGGGAGATGGAACGAGCAGTACTTC
TRBD1,TRBV7-3,TRBJ1-2,-,CASSLMFLGQGAGGYTF,TGTGCCAGCAGCTTAATGTTTCTCGGGCAGGGGGCGGGTGGCTACACCTTC
TRBD2,TRBV11-3,TRBJ2-1,-,CASSLSGTSAYGEQFF,TGTGCCAGCAGCTTATCCGGGACTAGCGCCTATGGTGAGCAGTTCTTC
TRBD1,TRBV4-1,TRBJ1-2,-,CASSQSDRGPWGYTF,TGCGCCAGCAGCCAATCTGACAGGGGCCCGTGGGGCTACACCTTC
-,TRBV9,TRBJ1-6,-,CASSVSSDNSPLHF,TGTGCCAGCAGCGTATCCAGCGATAATTCACCCCTCCACTTT
-,TRBV5-1,TRBJ2-3,-,CASSFLYPSTDTQYF,TGCGCCAGCAGCTTTCTATACCCCTCCACAGATACGCAGTATTTT
TRBD1,TRBV6-5,TRBJ2-7,-,CASSWTGRDEQYF,TGTGCCAGCAGTTGGACAGGTCGAGACGAGCAGTACTTC
-,TRBV29-1,TRBJ1-2,-,CSVAMGRDYGYTF,TGCAGCGTTGCAATGGGGAGAGACTATGGCTACACCTTC
-,TRBV5-6,TRBJ1-1,-,CASSLSLNTEAFF,TGTGCCAGCAGCCTATCCCTGAACACTGAAGCTTTCTTT
TRBD2,TRBV7-6,TRBJ2-1,-,CASSPGTSANNEQFF,TGTGCCAGCAGCCCCGGGACTAGCGCCAACAATGAGCAGTTCTTC
TRBD2,TRBV5-1,TRBJ2-5,-,CASSLPLAGGQETQYF,TGCGCCAGCAGCTTGCCCCTAGCGGGGGGGCAAGAGACCCAGTACTTC
-,TRBV5-1,TRBJ2-3,-,CASSLAGLVKGATDTQYF,TGCGCCAGCAGCTTGGCTGGGTTGGTGAAAGGGGCCACAGATACGCAGTATTTT
-,TRBV5-4,TRBJ2-6,-,CASSLGTTNSGANVLTF,TGTGCCAGCAGCTTGGGGACTACTAATTCTGGGGCCAACGTCCTGACTTTC
TRBD1,TRBV11-2,TRBJ2-7,-,CASSLGDSFYEQYF,TGTGCCAGCAGCTTAGGGGACAGCTTCTACGAGCAGTACTTC
-,TRBV5-1,TRBJ2-2,-,CASSLMGVSGELFF,TGCGCCAGCAGCTTGATGGGAGTCAGCGGGGAGCTGTTTTTT
-,TRBV30,TRBJ2-5,-,CAWSFSPGFVQETQYF,TGTGCCTGGAGTTTCTCCCCGGGTTTTGTCCAAGAGACCCAGTACTTC
-,TRBV5-1,TRBJ2-4,once,CASSPGHPPRENIQYF,TGCGCCAGCAGCCCGGGACACCCCCCACGGGAAAACATTCAGTACTTC
-,TRBV5-6,TRBJ1-1,-,CASSTTGTMNTEAFF,TGTGCCAGCAGCACCACAGGGACGATGAACACTGAAGCTTTCTTT
TRBD1,TRBV4-1,TRBJ2-3,-,CASSPHGQVTDTQYF,TGCGCCAGCAGCCCCCACGGACAGGTCACAGATACGCAGTATTTT
TRBD1,TRBV30,TRBJ2-7,-,CAWKSGTGGYEQYF,TGTGCCTGGAAATCCGGGACAGGGGGGTACGAGCAGTACTTC
TRBD2,TRBV7-8,TRBJ2-2,-,CASSLLAGGQTGELFF,TGTGCCAGCAGCCTCCTAGCGGGGGGGCAAACCGGGGAGCTGTTTTTT
-,TRBV9,TRBJ1-6,-,CASSVVRGAGSPLHF,TGTGCCAGCAGCGTAGTGCGGGGGGCAGGGTCACCCCTCCACTTT
TRBD1,TRBV15,TRBJ2-5,-,CATGPGQAQETQYF,TGTGCCACCGGACCGGGACAGGCTCAAGAGACCCAGTACTTC
-,TRBV30,TRBJ2-7,-,CAWRRELYEQYF,TGTGCCTGGAGGCGGGAATTGTACGAGCAGTACTTC
-,TRBV19,TRBJ2-7,-,CASSINPGSYEQYF,TGTGCCAGTAGTATAAACCCAGGTTCCTACGAGCAGTACTTC
-,TRBV19,TRBJ1-1,-,CASRTPGQNTEAFF,TGTGCCAGTAGGACTCCGGGACAAAACACTGAAGCTTTCTTT
TRBD2,TRBV18,TRBJ2-3,-,CASSPIQRGDTDTQYF,TGTGCCAGCTCACCAATCCAGCGGGGAGACACAGATACGCAGTATTTT
-,TRBV28,TRBJ2-5,once,CASGPGGRETQYF,TGTGCCAGCGGACCGGGGGGCCGGGAGACCCAGTACTTC
-,TRBV5-1,TRBJ1-4,-,CASSPQVQGNEKLFF,TGCGCCAGCAGCCCCCAGGTTCAGGGTAATGAAAAACTGTTTTTT
-,TRBV5-1,TRBJ2-7,once,CASSLGEVPYEQYF,TGCGCCAGCAGCTTAGGGGAGGTCCCTTACGAGCAGTACTTC
-,TRBV27,TRBJ2-1,few,CASGPGSPLSNEQFF,TGTGCCAGCGGCCCCGGGAGTCCCCTCTCCAATGAGCAGTTCTTC
TRBD2,TRBV5-1,TRBJ2-7,-,CASSSRYSGSSYEQYF,TGCGCCAGCAGTTCCCGGTATAGCGGGAGCTCCTACGAGCAGTACTTC
-,TRBV6-5,TRBJ1-2,-,CASRPGGRGGYTF,TGTGCCAGCAGGCCCGGCGGAAGGGGTGGCTACACCTTC
-,TRBV2,TRBJ2-5,-,CASSEAPSVLETQYF,TGTGCCAGCAGTGAAGCGCCGTCGGTTCTGGAGACCCAGTACTTC
TRBD2,TRBV5-4,TRBJ2-5,-,CASSSASGRPRETQYF,TGTGCCAGCAGCTCCGCTAGCGGGAGGCCCCGGGAGACCCAGTACTTC
TRBD2,TRBV18,TRBJ2-1,-,CASSPPKGLAGANEQFF,TGTGCCAGCTCACCACCGAAGGGACTAGCGGGAGCCAATGAGCAGTTCTTC
TRBD1,TRBV19,TRBJ2-2,-,CASSIVGTGRTGELFF,TGTGCCAGTAGTATAGTTGGGACAGGGAGGACCGGGGAGCTGTTTTTT
-,TRBV27,TRBJ1-6,-,CASKEGYSPLHF,TGTGCCAGCAAGGAGGGGTATTCACCCCTCCACTTT
-,TRBV5-1,TRBJ2-7,few,CASSLDSEQYF,TGCGCCAGCAGCTTGGACTCCGAGCAGTACTTC
-,TRBV30,TRBJ1-5,-,CAWSTGVRGVNQPQHF,TGTGCCTGGAGTACGGGAGTTCGGGGGGTTAATCAGCCCCAGCATTTT
TRBD2,TRBV7-9,TRBJ2-7,-,CSSSLENSGRATQYF,TGTTCCAGCAGCTTAGAAAATAGCGGGAGGGCCACGCAGTACTTC
-,TRBV19,TRBJ2-7,-,CASSSGGSSYEQYF,TGTGCCAGTAGTAGTGGAGGGAGCTCCTACGAGCAGTACTTC
-,TRBV6-1,TRBJ1-1,few,CASSEPGGIPVAFF,TGTGCCAGCAGTGAACCGGGGGGGATCCCGGTAGCTTTCTTT
TRBD1,TRBV10-3,TRBJ2-7,few,CAISGTGGYEQYF,TGTGCCATCAGCGGGACAGGGGGCTACGAGCAGTACTTC
TRBD1,TRBV7-9,TRBJ1-4,-,CASSTRGPREKLFF,TGTGCCAGCAGCACTAGGGGGCCTCGGGAAAAACTGTTTTTT
-,TRBV19,TRBJ1-1,-,CASSIDDRSIGDTEAFF,TGTGCCAGTAGTATAGACGACAGGTCTATTGGGGACACTGAAGCTTTCTTT
TRBD2,TRBV6-1,TRBJ2-3,-,CASRILAGVTDTQYF,TGTGCCAGCAGAATACTAGCGGGAGTGACAGATACGCAGTATTTT
TRBD1,TRBV4-2,TRBJ1-6,-,CASSQDRDSPLHF,TGTGCCAGCAGCCAGGACAGGGATTCACCCCTCCACTTT